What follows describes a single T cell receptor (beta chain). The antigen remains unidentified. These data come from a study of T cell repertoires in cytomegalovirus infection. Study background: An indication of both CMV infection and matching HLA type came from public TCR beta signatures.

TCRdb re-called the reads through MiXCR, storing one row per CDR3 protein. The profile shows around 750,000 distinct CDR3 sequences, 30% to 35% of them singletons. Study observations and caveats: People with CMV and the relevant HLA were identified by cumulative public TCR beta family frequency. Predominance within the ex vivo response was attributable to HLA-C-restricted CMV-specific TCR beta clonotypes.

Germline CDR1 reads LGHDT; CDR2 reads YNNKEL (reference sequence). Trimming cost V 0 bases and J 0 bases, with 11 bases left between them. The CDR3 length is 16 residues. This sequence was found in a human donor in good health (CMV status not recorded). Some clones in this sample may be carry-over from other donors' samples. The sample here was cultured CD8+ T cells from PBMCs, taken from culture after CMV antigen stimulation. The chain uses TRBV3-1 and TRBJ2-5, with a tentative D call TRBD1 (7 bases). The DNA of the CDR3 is TGTGCCAGCAGCCAAGAAGACAGGGACTACCAAGAGACCCAGTACTTC. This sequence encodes CASSQEDRDYQETQYF.